This T cell receptor (beta chain) was identified during a study of T cell repertoires in cytomegalovirus infection. About this clonotype: Its antigen is unknown. At one end the junction does not follow the germline gene, possibly because of a read error.

A single record per CDR3 protein comes from TCRdb applying MiXCR to the reads. The sample has approximately 600,000 distinct CDR3 sequences, roughly 43% seen once. The CDR3 consists of 12 residues. Germline-derived CDR1 and CDR2 are SEHNR and FQNEAQ (reference sequence). The sequences come from cultured PBMCs, collected from culture after CMV antigen stimulation. This clonotype originated in a human donor in good health (CMV status not recorded). Some clones in this sample may be carry-over from other donors' samples. V and J are TRBV7-9 and TRBJ1-2; 7 bases are shared with TRBD1. CDR3 bases: TGTGTCAGCAGCTGGGAGGGGGCTGGCTACACCTTC. The encoded protein is CVSSWEGAGYTF. The whole variable domain, remainder taken from reference TRBV7-9 and TRBJ1-2, is DTGVSQNPRHKITKRGQNVTFRCDPISEHNRLYWYRQTLGQGPEFLTYFQNEAQLEKSRLLSDRFSAERPKGSFSTLEIQRTEQGDSAMYLCVSSWEGAGYTFGSGTRLTVV.